The 23 T cell receptor beta chains below were found in one sample sequenced in a study of T cells in Graves' hyperthyroidism and ophthalmopathy. Regions amplified from RNA transcripts were the TCR beta CDR3 regions. The HTBI primer set drove a first-round RT-PCR of the TCR CDR3. TCRdb re-called the multiplex PCR reads with MiXCR, one entry per CDR3 protein. The profile shows 450,000 to 650,000 distinct CDR3 sequences, around 20% of them singletons. Material for sequencing was blood. These receptors were taken from a man aged 18 to 30 with Graves' hyperthyroidism.

This clonotype was counted a few times. The chain couples TRBV20-1 to TRBJ2-3, with 9 bases that match TRBD1. With 7 bases clipped from V and 1 base from J, the junction kept 0 bases outside the gene matches. The CDR3 consists of 12 residues. Germline V lookup: CDR1 DFQATT, CDR2 SNEGSKA (reference sequence). Here the CDR3 DNA reads TGCAGTGGGACAGGGGGCACAGATACGCAGTATTTT. Protein product: CSGTGGTDTQYF.

This clonotype was found many times. The V call is TRBV20-1, the J call TRBJ1-5; no clear D gene. With 5 bases removed from V and 0 bases from J, the gap between germline ends came to 11 bases. Germline loops: CDR1 DFQATT, CDR2 SNEGSKA (reference sequence). The CDR3 spans 14 residues. As DNA, the CDR3 is TGCAGTGCTTCCAGATACAATAGCAATCAGCCCCAGCATTTT. Amino acid sequence: CSASRYNSNQPQHF.

The V and J genes are TRBV19 and TRBJ1-2, with TRBD1 matching over 7 bases. Trimming removed 7 bases from V and 3 bases from J; junction bases left unmatched: 8. This CDR3 has 14 residues. The germline gives CDR1 LNHDA, CDR2 SQIVND (reference sequence). The CDR3 here is CASTTTGTDYGYTF. The CDR3 DNA is TGTGCCAGTACGACGACAGGGACCGACTATGGCTACACCTTC.

This clonotype was seen ten or more times. J is TRBJ2-7 and V is TRBV24-1, with D maybe TRBD2 (5 bases). The CDR3 spans 15 residues. Germline lookup yields CDR1 KGHDR and CDR2 SFDVKD. Trimming left V 9 bases short and J 3 bases short, with 20 bases between. For the CDR3, the DNA is TGTGCCACCCCCTCGGTCCCTCCGGGAATCTACGAGCAGTACTTC. Its translation is CATPSVPPGIYEQYF.

The chain uses TRBV11-2 and TRBJ1-4; the D is unclear. There are 14 residues in the CDR3. The germline V and J ends were trimmed by 5 bases and 11 bases, with 18 bases remaining between them. In germline, CDR1 is SGHAT, CDR2 FQNNGV. The CDR3 reads CASSHPGYTLKLFF. In DNA, the CDR3 is TGTGCCAGCAGCCATCCGGGATACACCTTGAAACTGTTTTTT. Looking up the rest from reference TRBV11-2 and TRBJ1-4 gives the full variable domain: EAGVAQSPRYKIIEKRQSVAFWCNPISGHATLYWYQQILGQGPKLLIQFQNNGVVDDSQLPKDRFSAERLKGVDSTLKIQPAKLEDSAVYLCASSHPGYTLKLFFGSGTQLSVL.

This clonotype was recorded many times. The chain links TRBV7-9 to TRBJ2-7, with a tentative D call TRBD1 (5 bases). The germline V gene has CDR1 SEHNR and CDR2 FQNEAQ (reference sequence). Deletions cut 4 bases from V and 2 bases from J, with 12 bases between. The CDR3 loop spans 14 amino acids. The CDR3 loop reads CASSSTDSAYEQYF. DNA for the CDR3: TGTGCCAGCAGCTCTACAGACAGCGCCTACGAGCAGTACTTC.

This clonotype was recorded at least ten times. The chain recombines TRBV10-3 with TRBJ2-7; TRBD2 might be the D (5 bases). The V end lost 6 bases, the J end lost 3 bases, and 15 bases lay between the germline ends. The germline CDR1 and CDR2 sequences are ENHRY and SYGVKD. CDR3 length: 14 amino acids. The CDR3 reads CAISPRQGGYEQYF. The CDR3 nucleotides read TGTGCCATCAGCCCCAGACAAGGAGGCTACGAGCAGTACTTC.

There are a few counts of this clonotype. This chain connects TRBV20-1 to TRBJ1-2, with 9 bases matching TRBD1. V was pared by 3 bases and J by 4 bases, with 6 bases of the junction left unmatched. The CDR3 sequence is 14 residues long. Germline CDR1 is DFQATT and CDR2 is SNEGSKA (reference sequence). CDR3 in amino acids: CSASTGGIIYGYTF. The CDR3 nucleotides are TGCAGTGCTAGTACAGGGGGCATCATCTATGGCTACACCTTC.

This clonotype was recorded a few times. The chain couples TRBV6-1 to TRBJ2-1; a weak D match, TRBD2 (5 bases). Trimming pared 5 bases from V and 4 bases from J, leaving 12 bases between. CDR3 length: 14 residues. Germline lookup yields CDR1 MNHNS and CDR2 SASEGT. As DNA, the CDR3 is TGTGCCAGCAGTATCGCGTCGGGGTACAATGAGCAGTTCTTC. It specifies CASSIASGYNEQFF.

Ten or more counts support this clonotype. The chain couples TRBV19 to TRBJ1-2, with TRBD1 matching over 9 bases. This CDR3 is built from 13 residues. The trim removed 7 bases at V and 4 bases at J, leaving 4 bases unmatched. Germline V gives CDR1 LNHDA, CDR2 SQIVND (reference sequence). CDR3: CASNPGQGYGYTF. CDR3 nucleotides: TGTGCCAGTAATCCGGGACAGGGCTATGGCTACACCTTC.

The rearrangement uses TRBV6-5 and TRBJ1-2, with 9 positions matching TRBD1. Germline V lookup: CDR1 MNHEY, CDR2 SVGAGI. Trimming took 4 bases from V and 1 from J; bases not matched to a gene: 7. CDR3 length: 16 residues. CDR3 bases: TGTGCCAGCAGTTTCCGGGACAGGGCGCTTAACTATGGCTACACCTTC. This encodes CASSFRDRALNYGYTF.

This clonotype appeared many times. The CDR3: CASSYSISGRLSQPQHF. The CDR3 bases are TGTGCCAGCAGTTACTCGATCAGCGGTAGGCTGAGTCAGCCCCAGCATTTT. This chain connects TRBV6-6 to TRBJ1-5; no firm D call. Germline lookup yields CDR1 MNHNY and CDR2 SVGAGI (reference sequence). Trimming pared 0 bases from V and 6 bases from J, leaving 18 bases between. The CDR3 is 17 amino acids.

This clonotype was observed a handful of times. The CDR3 here is CASSLIDSGNGYTF. Here the CDR3 DNA reads TGCGCCAGCAGCTTAATTGATTCGGGGAATGGCTACACCTTC. The rearrangement links TRBV5-1 to TRBJ1-2; the D is unclear. V shed 2 bases and J shed 6 bases, with 14 bases lying between them. The CDR3 totals 14 residues. Germline lookup yields CDR1 SGHRS and CDR2 YFSETQ. The full variable domain, completed using reference TRBV5-1 and TRBJ1-2, is KAGVTQTPRYLIKTRGQQVTLSCSPISGHRSVSWYQQTPGQGLQFLFEYFSETQRNKGNFPGRFSGRQFSNSRSEMNVSTLELGDSALYLCASSLIDSGNGYTFGSGTRLTVV.

This clonotype was seen repeatedly, ten times or more. The chain is built from TRBV20-1 and TRBJ2-5; maybe TRBD2 (6 bases). Trimming cost V 3 bases and J 5 bases, with 10 bases left between them. The CDR3 covers 12 residues. Germline loops: CDR1 DFQATT, CDR2 SNEGSKA (reference sequence). CDR3 loop: CSASPGGETQYF. In DNA, the CDR3 is TGCAGTGCTAGCCCAGGAGGGGAGACCCAGTACTTC.

This clonotype appeared many times. This chain links TRBV13 with TRBJ2-7; D gene uncertain. The CDR3 contains 14 residues. The germline gives CDR1 PRHDT, CDR2 FYEKMQ (reference sequence). Trimming stripped 5 bases from V and 2 bases from J, with 13 bases between. DNA for the CDR3: TGTGCCAGCAGCACCAGACGGCCGACCTACGAGCAGTACTTC. Translating gives CASSTRRPTYEQYF. Variable domain in full (rest from reference TRBV13 and TRBJ2-7): AAGVIQSPRHLIKEKRETATLKCYPIPRHDTVYWYQQGPGQDPQFLISFYEKMQSDKGSIPDRFSAQQFSDYHSELNMSSLELGDSALYFCASSTRRPTYEQYFGPGTRLTVT.

This clonotype has only a few counts. The V gene is TRBV5-1, the J gene TRBJ2-2; D is ambiguous. V shed 5 bases and J shed 2 bases, with 16 bases lying between them. This CDR3 has 16 amino acids. The germline V gene has CDR1 SGHRS and CDR2 YFSETQ. CDR3 amino acids: CASSRKTAGNTGELFF. The CDR3 region has the DNA TGCGCCAGCAGTCGGAAGACGGCAGGAAACACCGGGGAGCTGTTTTTT.

This clonotype showed up many times. The genes are TRBV29-1 and TRBJ1-1, with D possibly TRBD1 on 6 matching bases. The V gene lost 7 bases and the J gene lost 5 bases, with 17 bases spanning the gap. CDR1 and CDR2 (germline): SQVTM, ANQGSEA. The CDR3 loop spans 13 amino acids. CDR3 region: CSAEQGGGTEAFF. The DNA for the CDR3 is TGCAGCGCAGAACAGGGAGGTGGAACTGAAGCTTTCTTT. Combining the CDR3 with reference TRBV29-1 and TRBJ1-1 gives the whole variable domain SAVISQKPSRDICQRGTSLTIQCQVDSQVTMMFWYRQQPGQSLTLIATANQGSEATYESGFVIDKFPISRPNLTFSTLTVSNMSPEDSSIYLCSAEQGGGTEAFFGQGTRLTVV.

V gene TRBV7-9 combines with J gene TRBJ1-1; D remains ambiguous. The CDR3 consists of 15 residues. CDR1 and CDR2 (germline): SEHNR, FQNEAQ (reference sequence). Deletions cut 1 base from V and 3 bases from J, with 12 bases between. CDR3 in amino acids: CASSLGMQWDTEAFF. DNA of the CDR3: TGTGCCAGCAGCTTAGGGATGCAGTGGGACACTGAAGCTTTCTTT.

This clonotype was recorded a few times. The chain couples TRBV6-1 to TRBJ1-1; 11 bases fit TRBD1. Germline CDR1 reads MNHNS; CDR2 reads SASEGT. Losses at the gene ends were 11 bases for V and 4 bases for J; bases not matched to a gene: 9. The CDR3 extends over 14 amino acids. The DNA of the CDR3 is TGTGCCGGCCAATGGACAGGGGGCTCCACTGAAGCTTTCTTT. It encodes CAGQWTGGSTEAFF.

The chain carries TRBV7-2 and TRBJ1-2; 8 bases line up with TRBD1. J was trimmed by 4 bases and V by 5 bases; bases with no gene match: 3. Germline loops: CDR1 SGHTA, CDR2 FQGNSA. The CDR3 sequence is 13 residues long. This chain's CDR3 is CASSATGGYGYTF. DNA for the CDR3: TGTGCCAGCAGCGCCACAGGGGGCTATGGCTACACCTTC.

This clonotype appeared many times. V is TRBV30 and J is TRBJ1-3, with 7 bases lining up with TRBD1. V gave up 7 bases and J gave up 0 bases; unmatched junction bases: 12. This CDR3 region has 16 residues. CDR1 is GTSNPN, CDR2 SVGIG, per germline (reference sequence). CDR3 residues: CASDLRDSVSGNTIYF. Here the CDR3 DNA reads TGTGCCTCTGATCTCCGGGACAGCGTCTCTGGAAACACCATATATTTT.

Many counts were recorded for this clonotype. The chain joins TRBV4-1 to TRBJ1-5; D is ambiguous. Trimming cost V 4 bases and J 6 bases, with 10 bases left between them. The V gene's germline CDR1 is MGHRA and CDR2 YSYEKL. The CDR3 contains 13 residues. The CDR3: CASSRLGLQPQHF. As DNA, the CDR3 is TGCGCCAGCAGCCGCTTAGGGCTTCAGCCCCAGCATTTT.

This clonotype was seen repeatedly, ten times or more. The rearrangement links TRBV14 to TRBJ2-5; D is tentatively TRBD1 or TRBD2 (5 bases each). Germline V gives CDR1 SGHDN, CDR2 FVKESK. The ends were cut back, 0 bases at V and 5 bases at J, with 10 bases in the middle. The CDR3 contains 14 residues. The CDR3 loop reads CASSQDWGMETQYF. CDR3 DNA sequence: TGTGCCAGCAGCCAAGATTGGGGGATGGAGACCCAGTACTTC.